This T cell receptor (beta chain) was captured in a study of early stage breast cancer tumors. Germline assignment: CDR1 SGHAT and CDR2 FQNNGV. The CDR3 extends over 14 amino acids. Trimming pared 0 bases from V and 8 bases from J, leaving 14 bases between. Some clones are missing from TCRdb's copy, which holds only in-frame ones; the method was immunoSEQ multiplex PCR. The profile shows 65,000 to 75,000 clones, less than 90% of them singletons. Sequencing input: blood. This chain uses TRBV11-2 with TRBJ2-7; tentative D call: TRBD1 (6 bases). The sequence derives from a person aged 35 to 50 with breast cancer. CDR3 sequence (DNA): TGTGCCAGCAGCTTAGACGTCAGGGGTAGAAAGCAGTACTTC. Residues: CASSLDVRGRKQYF.